This T cell receptor beta chain was found in a study of blood T cell repertoires in COVID-19. The assay was immunoSEQ multiplex PCR, and TCRdb's table has in-frame clones only and misses some. The data contain over 200,000 clones, roughly four fifths of them singletons. V dropped 6 bases and J dropped 4; count of bases not matched to a gene: 11. Germline V gives CDR1 LNHDA, CDR2 SQIVND (reference sequence). The CDR3 runs to 16 residues. V and J are TRBV19 and TRBJ2-1, with 8 bases lining up with TRBD1. The sequence came from a man aged 35-49 years who had recovered from COVID-19. Sample: PBMCs or T cells enriched from blood (not recorded which). In DNA, the CDR3 is TGTGCCAGTAGCCCCGGACAGGGCCCTCAATACAATGAGCAGTTCTTC. Translation: CASSPGQGPQYNEQFF.